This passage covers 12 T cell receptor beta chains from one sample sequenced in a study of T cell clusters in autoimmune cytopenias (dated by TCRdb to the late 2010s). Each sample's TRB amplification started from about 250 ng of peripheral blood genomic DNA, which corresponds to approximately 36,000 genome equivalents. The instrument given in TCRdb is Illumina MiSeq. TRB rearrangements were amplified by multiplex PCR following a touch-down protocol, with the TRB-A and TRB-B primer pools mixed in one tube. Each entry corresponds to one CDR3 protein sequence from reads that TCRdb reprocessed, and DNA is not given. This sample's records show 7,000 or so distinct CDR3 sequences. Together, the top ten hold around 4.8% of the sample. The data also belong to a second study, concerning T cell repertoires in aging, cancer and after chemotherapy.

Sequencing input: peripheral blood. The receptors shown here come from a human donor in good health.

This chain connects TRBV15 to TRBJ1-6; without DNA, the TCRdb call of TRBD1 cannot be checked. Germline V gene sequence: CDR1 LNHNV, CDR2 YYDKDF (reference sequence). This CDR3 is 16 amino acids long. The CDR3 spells CATSRWRGVNNSPLHF.

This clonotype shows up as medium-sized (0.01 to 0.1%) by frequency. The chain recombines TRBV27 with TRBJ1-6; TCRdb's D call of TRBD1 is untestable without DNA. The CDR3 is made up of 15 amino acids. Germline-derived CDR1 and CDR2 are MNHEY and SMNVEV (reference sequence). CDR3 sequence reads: CASSFLRDPNSPLHF.

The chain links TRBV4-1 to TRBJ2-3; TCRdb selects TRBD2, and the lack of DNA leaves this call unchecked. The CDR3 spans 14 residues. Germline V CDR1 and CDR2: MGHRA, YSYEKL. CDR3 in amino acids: CASSLPRGGDTQYF.

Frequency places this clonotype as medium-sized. The CDR3 loop reads CASSLVSGRAHEQFF. The gene calls are TRBV5-4 and TRBJ2-1; TCRdb's D call of TRBD2 is untestable without DNA. There are 15 residues in the CDR3. CDR1 and CDR2 (germline): SGHNT, YYREEE (reference sequence). Using reference TRBV5-4 and TRBJ2-1 for the parts outside the CDR3, the full variable domain is ETGVTQSPTHLIKTRGQQVTLRCSSQSGHNTVSWYQQALGQGPQFIFQYYREEENGRGNFPPRFSGLQFPNYSSELNVNALELDDSALYLCASSLVSGRAHEQFFGPGTRLTVL.

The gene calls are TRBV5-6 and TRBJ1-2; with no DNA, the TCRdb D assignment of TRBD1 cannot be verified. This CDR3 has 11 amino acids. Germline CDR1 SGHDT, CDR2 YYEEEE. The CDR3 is CASSRDTGYTF.

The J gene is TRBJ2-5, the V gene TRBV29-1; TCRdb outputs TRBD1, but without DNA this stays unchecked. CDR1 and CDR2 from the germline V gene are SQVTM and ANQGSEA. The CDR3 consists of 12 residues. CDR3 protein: CSRTGHKETQYF.

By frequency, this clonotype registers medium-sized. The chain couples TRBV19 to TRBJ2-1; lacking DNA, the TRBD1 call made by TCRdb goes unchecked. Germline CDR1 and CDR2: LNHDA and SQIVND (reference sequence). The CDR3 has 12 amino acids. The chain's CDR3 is CAAGQAHNEQFF.

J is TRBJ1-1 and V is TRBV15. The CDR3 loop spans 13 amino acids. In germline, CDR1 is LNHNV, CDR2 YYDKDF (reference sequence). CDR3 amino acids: CATSRDMLAEAFF.

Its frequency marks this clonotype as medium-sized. CDR3 protein: CSVVNPPQETQYF. This chain connects TRBV29-1 to TRBJ2-5; the D call of TRBD1 rests on TCRdb alone, since no DNA is present to check it. Per the germline V gene, CDR1 is SQVTM and CDR2 is ANQGSEA. The CDR3 has 13 amino acids.

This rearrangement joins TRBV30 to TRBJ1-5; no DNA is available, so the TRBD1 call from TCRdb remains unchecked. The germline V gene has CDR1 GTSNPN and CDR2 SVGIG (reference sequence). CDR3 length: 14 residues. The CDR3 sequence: CAWSEGGQGQPQHF.

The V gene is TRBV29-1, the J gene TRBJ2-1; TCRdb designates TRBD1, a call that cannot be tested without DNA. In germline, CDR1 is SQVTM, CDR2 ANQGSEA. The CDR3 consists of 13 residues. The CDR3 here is CSVERGQGDEQFF.

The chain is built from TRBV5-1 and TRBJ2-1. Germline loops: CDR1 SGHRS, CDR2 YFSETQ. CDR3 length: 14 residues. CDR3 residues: CASSLEGTYNEQFF.